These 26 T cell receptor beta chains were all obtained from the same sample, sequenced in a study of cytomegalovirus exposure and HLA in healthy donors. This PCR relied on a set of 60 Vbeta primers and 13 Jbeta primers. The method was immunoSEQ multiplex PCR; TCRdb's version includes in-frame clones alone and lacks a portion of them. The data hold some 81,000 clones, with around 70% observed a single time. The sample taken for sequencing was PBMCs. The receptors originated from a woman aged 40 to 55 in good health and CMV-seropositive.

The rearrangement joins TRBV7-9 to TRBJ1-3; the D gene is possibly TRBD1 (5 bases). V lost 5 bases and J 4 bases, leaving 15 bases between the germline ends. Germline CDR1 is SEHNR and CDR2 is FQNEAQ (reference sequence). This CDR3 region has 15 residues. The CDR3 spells CASSPGGVYGNTIYF. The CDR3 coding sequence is TGTGCCAGCAGCCCAGGAGGGGTTTACGGAAACACCATATATTTT. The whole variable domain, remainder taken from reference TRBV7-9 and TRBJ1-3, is DTGVSQNPRHKITKRGQNVTFRCDPISEHNRLYWYRQTLGQGPEFLTYFQNEAQLEKSRLLSDRFSAERPKGSFSTLEIQRTEQGDSAMYLCASSPGGVYGNTIYFGEGSWLTVV.

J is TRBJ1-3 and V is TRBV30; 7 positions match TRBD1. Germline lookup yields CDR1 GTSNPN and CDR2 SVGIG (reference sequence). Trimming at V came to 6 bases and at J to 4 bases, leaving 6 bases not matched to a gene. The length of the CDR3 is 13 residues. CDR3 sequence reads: CACPGQLGNTIYF. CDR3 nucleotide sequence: TGTGCCTGCCCGGGACAGCTCGGAAACACCATATATTTT.

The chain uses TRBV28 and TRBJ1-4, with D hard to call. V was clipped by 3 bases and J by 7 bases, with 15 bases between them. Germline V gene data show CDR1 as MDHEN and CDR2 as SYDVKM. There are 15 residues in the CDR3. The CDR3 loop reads CASSFTGTVSEKLFF. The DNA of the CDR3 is TGTGCCAGCAGTTTCACCGGAACAGTCAGTGAAAAACTGTTTTTT.

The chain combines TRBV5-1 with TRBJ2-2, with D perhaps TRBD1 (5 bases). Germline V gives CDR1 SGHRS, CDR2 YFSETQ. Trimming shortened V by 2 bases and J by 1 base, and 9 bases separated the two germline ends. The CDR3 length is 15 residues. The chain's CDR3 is CASSFRQMNTGELFF. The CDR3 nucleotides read TGCGCCAGCAGCTTCAGACAGATGAACACCGGGGAGCTGTTTTTT.

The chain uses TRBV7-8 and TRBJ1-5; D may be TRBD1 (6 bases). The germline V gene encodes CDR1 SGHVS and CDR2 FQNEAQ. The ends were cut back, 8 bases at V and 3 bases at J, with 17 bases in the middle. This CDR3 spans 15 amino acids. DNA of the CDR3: TGTGCCAGCGCGGGGGGGGCCGGCAACAATCAGCCCCAGCATTTT. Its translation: CASAGGAGNNQPQHF.

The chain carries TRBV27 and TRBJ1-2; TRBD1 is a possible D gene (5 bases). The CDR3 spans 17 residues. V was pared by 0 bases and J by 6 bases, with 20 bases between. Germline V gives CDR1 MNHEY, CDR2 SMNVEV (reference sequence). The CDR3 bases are TGTGCCAGCAGTTTATCGCTCCGGGCAGGGCAGAGTAATGGCTACACCTTC. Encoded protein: CASSLSLRAGQSNGYTF.

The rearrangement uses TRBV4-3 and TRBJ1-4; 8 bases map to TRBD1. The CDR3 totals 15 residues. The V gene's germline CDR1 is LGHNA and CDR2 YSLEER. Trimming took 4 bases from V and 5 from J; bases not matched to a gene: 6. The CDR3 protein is CASSRGQVKNEKLFF. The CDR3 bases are TGCGCCAGCAGCCGGGGACAGGTTAAGAATGAAAAACTGTTTTTT.

The CDR3 reads CASWEGLGTQYF. The CDR3, as DNA: TGTGCCAGCTGGGAGGGGTTGGGGACCCAGTACTTC. The chain has TRBV2 and TRBJ2-5; 7 bases match TRBD2. The CDR3 sequence is 12 residues long. Germline-derived CDR1 and CDR2 are SNHLY and FYNNEI. With 8 bases clipped from V and 7 bases from J, the junction kept 7 bases outside the gene matches.

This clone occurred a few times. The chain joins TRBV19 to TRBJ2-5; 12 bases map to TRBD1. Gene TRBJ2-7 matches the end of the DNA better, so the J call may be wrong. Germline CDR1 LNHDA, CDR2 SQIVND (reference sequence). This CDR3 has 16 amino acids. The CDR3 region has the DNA TGTGCCAGTAGTATACCCGGGACAGGGGGCGCGTACGAGCAGTACTTC. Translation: CASSIPGTGGAYEQYF.

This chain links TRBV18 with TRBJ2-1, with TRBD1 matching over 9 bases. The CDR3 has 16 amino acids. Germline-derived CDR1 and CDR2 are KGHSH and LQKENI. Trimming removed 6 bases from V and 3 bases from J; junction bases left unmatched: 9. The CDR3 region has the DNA TGTGCCAGCTCTCCCTACCTGACAGGGGGCTACAATGAGCAGTTCTTC. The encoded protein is CASSPYLTGGYNEQFF.

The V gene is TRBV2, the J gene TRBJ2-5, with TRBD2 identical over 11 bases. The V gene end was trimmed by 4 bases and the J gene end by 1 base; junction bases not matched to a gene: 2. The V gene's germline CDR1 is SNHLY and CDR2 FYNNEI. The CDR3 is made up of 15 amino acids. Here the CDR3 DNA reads TGTGCCAGCAGTGCCGGACTAGCGGGCCAAGAGACCCAGTACTTC. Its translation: CASSAGLAGQETQYF.

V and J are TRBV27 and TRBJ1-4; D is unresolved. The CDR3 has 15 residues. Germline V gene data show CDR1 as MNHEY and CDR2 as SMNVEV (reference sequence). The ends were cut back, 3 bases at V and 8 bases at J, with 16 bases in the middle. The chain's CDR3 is CASSLDWRYAEKLFF. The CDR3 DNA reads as TGTGCCAGCAGTTTGGACTGGCGCTACGCCGAAAAACTGTTTTTT.

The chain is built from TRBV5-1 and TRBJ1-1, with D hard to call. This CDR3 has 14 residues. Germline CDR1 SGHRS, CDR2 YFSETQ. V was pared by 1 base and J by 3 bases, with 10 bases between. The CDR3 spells CASSLIGVDTEAFF. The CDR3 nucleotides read TGCGCCAGCAGCTTGATCGGGGTCGACACTGAAGCTTTCTTT.

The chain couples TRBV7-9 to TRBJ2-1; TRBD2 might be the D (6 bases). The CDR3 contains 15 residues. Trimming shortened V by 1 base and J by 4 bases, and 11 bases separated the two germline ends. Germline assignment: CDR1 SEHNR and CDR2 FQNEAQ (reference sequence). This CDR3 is CASSLEGAGYNEQFF. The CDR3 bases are TGTGCCAGCAGCTTAGAAGGCGCGGGATACAATGAGCAGTTCTTC.

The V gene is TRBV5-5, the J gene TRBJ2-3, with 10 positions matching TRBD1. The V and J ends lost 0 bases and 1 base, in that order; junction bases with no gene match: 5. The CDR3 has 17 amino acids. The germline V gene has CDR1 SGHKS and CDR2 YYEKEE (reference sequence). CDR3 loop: CASSLGGGTGGTDTQYF. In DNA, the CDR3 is TGTGCCAGCAGCTTGGGTGGGGGGACAGGGGGCACAGATACGCAGTATTTT. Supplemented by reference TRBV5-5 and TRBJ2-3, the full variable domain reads DAGVTQSPTHLIKTRGQQVTLRCSPISGHKSVSWYQQVLGQGPQFIFQYYEKEERGRGNFPDRFSARQFPNYSSELNVNALLLGDSALYLCASSLGGGTGGTDTQYFGPGTRLTVL.

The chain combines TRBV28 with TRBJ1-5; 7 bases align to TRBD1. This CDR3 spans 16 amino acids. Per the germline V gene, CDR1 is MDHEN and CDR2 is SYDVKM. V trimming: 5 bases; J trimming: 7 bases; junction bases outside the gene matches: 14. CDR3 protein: CASSPSFGTANQPQHF. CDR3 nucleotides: TGTGCCAGCAGTCCTAGTTTCGGGACAGCTAACCAGCCCCAGCATTTT.

The CDR3 DNA follows: TGCGCCAGCCGCGACAGGGTGTTTGGGGCCAACGTCCTGACTTTC. Residues: CASRDRVFGANVLTF. The J gene is TRBJ2-6, the V gene TRBV5-1; 7 bases align to TRBD1. The CDR3 sequence is 15 residues long. The ends lost 7 bases at V and 3 bases at J; junction bases unmatched: 7. Germline-derived CDR1 and CDR2 are SGHRS and YFSETQ. Combining the CDR3 with reference TRBV5-1 and TRBJ2-6 gives the whole variable domain KAGVTQTPRYLIKTRGQQVTLSCSPISGHRSVSWYQQTPGQGLQFLFEYFSETQRNKGNFPGRFSGRQFSNSRSEMNVSTLELGDSALYLCASRDRVFGANVLTFGAGSRLTVL.

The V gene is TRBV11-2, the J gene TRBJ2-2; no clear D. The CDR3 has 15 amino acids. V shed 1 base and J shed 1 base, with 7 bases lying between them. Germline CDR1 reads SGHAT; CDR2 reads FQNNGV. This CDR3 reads CASSLGLGNTGELFF. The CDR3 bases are TGTGCCAGCAGCTTAGGGCTTGGGAACACCGGGGAGCTGTTTTTT.

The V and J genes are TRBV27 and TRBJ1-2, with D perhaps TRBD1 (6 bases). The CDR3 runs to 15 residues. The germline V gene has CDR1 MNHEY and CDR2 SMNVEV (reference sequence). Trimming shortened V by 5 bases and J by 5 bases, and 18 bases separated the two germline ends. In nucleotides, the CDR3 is TGTGCCAGCAGTACTCGGGACAACCCGGGGTATGGCTACACCTTC. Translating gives CASSTRDNPGYGYTF.

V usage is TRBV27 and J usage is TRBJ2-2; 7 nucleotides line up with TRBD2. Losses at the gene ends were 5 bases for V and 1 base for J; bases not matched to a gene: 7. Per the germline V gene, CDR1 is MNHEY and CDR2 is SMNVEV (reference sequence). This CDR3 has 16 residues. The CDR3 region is CASSDGGKGNTGELFF. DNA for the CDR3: TGTGCCAGCAGTGACGGGGGGAAAGGGAACACCGGGGAGCTGTTTTTT.

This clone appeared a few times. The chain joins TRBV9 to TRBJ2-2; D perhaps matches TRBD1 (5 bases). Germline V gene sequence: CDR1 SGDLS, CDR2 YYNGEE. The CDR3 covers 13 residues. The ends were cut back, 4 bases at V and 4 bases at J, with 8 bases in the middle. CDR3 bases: TGTGCCAGCAGCTTGACAGCCACCGGGGAGCTGTTTTTT. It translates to CASSLTATGELFF.

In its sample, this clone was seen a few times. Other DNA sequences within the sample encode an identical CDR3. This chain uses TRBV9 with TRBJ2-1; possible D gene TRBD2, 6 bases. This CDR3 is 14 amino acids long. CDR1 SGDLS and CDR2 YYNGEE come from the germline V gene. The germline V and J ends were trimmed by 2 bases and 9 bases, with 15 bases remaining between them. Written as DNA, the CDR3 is TGTGCCAGCAGCGTGGGTTCGGGAGTCGGTGAGCAGTTCTTC. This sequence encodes CASSVGSGVGEQFF.

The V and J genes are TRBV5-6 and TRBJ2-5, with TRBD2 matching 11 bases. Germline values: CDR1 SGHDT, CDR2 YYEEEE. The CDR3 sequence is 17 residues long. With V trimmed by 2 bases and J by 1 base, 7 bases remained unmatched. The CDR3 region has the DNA TGTGCCAGCAGCTTAAAAGGACTAGCGGGTACCCAAGAGACCCAGTACTTC. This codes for CASSLKGLAGTQETQYF.

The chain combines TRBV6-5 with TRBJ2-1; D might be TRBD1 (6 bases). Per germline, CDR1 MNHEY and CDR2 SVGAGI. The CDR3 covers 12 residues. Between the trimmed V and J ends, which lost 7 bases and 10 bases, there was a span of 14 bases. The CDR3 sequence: CASTSTRGEQFF. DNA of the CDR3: TGTGCCAGCACCAGCACTAGGGGGGAGCAGTTCTTC.

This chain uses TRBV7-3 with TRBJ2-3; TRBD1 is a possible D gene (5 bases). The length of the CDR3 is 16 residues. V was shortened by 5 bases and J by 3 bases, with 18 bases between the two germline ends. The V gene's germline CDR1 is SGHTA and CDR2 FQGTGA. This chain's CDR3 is CASSDHRFSRTDTQYF. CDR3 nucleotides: TGTGCCAGCAGCGATCACAGGTTCTCTCGAACAGATACGCAGTATTTT.

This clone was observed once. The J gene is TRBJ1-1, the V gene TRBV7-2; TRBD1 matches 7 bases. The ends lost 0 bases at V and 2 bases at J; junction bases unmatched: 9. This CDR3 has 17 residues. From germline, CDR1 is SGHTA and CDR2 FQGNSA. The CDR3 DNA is TGTGCCAGCAGCTTAGCGATTTTGAGGACAGGCAACACTGAAGCTTTCTTT. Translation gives CASSLAILRTGNTEAFF. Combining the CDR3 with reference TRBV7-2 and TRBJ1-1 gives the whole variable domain GAGVSQSPSNKVTEKGKDVELRCDPISGHTALYWYRQSLGQGLEFLIYFQGNSAPDKSGLPSDRFSAERTGGSVSTLTIQRTQQEDSAVYLCASSLAILRTGNTEAFFGQGTRLTVV.